This T cell receptor beta chain was identified in a study of T cells in Graves' hyperthyroidism and ophthalmopathy. Study-wide results and caveats: Researchers found most expanded thyroid clonotypes above 0.001 in blood as well.

Amplification targeted TCR beta CDR3 regions from RNA transcripts. HTBI primers were used for first-round RT-PCR of the TCR CDR3. TCRdb reprocessed the multiplex PCR reads via MiXCR and lists one record per CDR3 protein. The sample has approximately 530,000 distinct CDR3 sequences, about 20% seen once. Worth noting for this clonotype: The antigen is unknown.

Thyroid ultrasound and orbital computed tomography, with clinical symptoms and serum thyroxine and TRAb, informed diagnoses. The CDR3 runs 14 residues. The germline CDR1 and CDR2 sequences are MNHEY and SVGAGI. V lost 2 bases to trimming and J lost 6 bases, with 13 bases between them. This chain uses TRBV6-5 with TRBJ1-1, with D unresolved. Sequencing was performed on blood. This TCR came from a man aged 35-49 years with Graves' ophthalmopathy. CDR3 bases: TGTGCCAGCAGTTACGGGCCGAGTAGTCCTGAAGCTTTCTTT. This translates into CASSYGPSSPEAFF.